What follows are 30 T cell receptor beta chains derived from one specimen sequenced in a study of regulatory T cells in long-lasting Graves disease. Through Arm-PCR of CDR3 regions and iRepertoire HTBI primers, TCR beta libraries were built. TCRdb re-called the multiplex PCR reads through MiXCR, storing one row per CDR3 protein. The table includes more than 300,000 distinct CDR3 sequences, roughly 25% detected once. Time point indicated: persistent/refractory GD, antithyroid drugs over 5 years with positive TRAb. The TCR library was prepared using RNA isolated from PBMCs. This material consisted of peripheral blood mononuclear cells (PBMCs), taken when the disease was refractory, from a patient treated with antithyroid drugs. The receptors shown here come from a woman between 40 and 50 years old with Graves disease.

This clonotype has just a few counts. The chain couples TRBV6-1 to TRBJ1-3; no definite D call. Germline V gene lookup returns CDR1 MNHNS and CDR2 SASEGT. There are 14 residues in the CDR3. With 2 bases removed from V and 0 bases from J, the gap between germline ends came to 5 bases. CDR3 region: CASSEKLSGNTIYF. The CDR3 DNA sequence: TGTGCCAGCAGTGAAAAACTCTCTGGAAACACCATATATTTT.

This clonotype came up a few times. The J gene is TRBJ1-2, the V gene TRBV28; D possibly corresponds to TRBD1 (5 bases). The germline V gene encodes CDR1 MDHEN and CDR2 SYDVKM. Trimming took 6 bases from V and 4 from J, leaving 27 bases between them. This CDR3 region has 18 residues. Here the CDR3 DNA reads TGTGCCAGCAGCTCTTTGGGGCCGGAGGGGCCCCAGGGCTATGGCTACACCTTC. Translating it yields CASSSLGPEGPQGYGYTF.

The V and J genes are TRBV28 and TRBJ2-7; TRBD2 matches 11 bases. Germline loops: CDR1 MDHEN, CDR2 SYDVKM. With V trimmed by 6 bases and J by 7 bases, 8 bases remained unmatched. The CDR3 has 14 amino acids. CDR3 amino acids: CASRIAGGRFEQYF. The DNA for the CDR3 is TGTGCCAGCAGGATAGCGGGAGGGCGTTTTGAGCAGTACTTC. The full variable domain, with the rest looked up from reference TRBV28 and TRBJ2-7, is DVKVTQSSRYLVKRTGEKVFLECVQDMDHENMFWYRQDPGLGLRLIYFSYDVKMKEKGDIPEGYSVSREKKERFSLILESASTNQTSMYLCASRIAGGRFEQYFGPGTRLTVT.

This clonotype occurred many times. The chain combines TRBV2 with TRBJ2-7; 12 positions match TRBD2. Germline V gene lookup returns CDR1 SNHLY and CDR2 FYNNEI. The CDR3 contains 16 residues. Trimming at V came to 6 bases and at J to 2 bases, leaving 8 bases not matched to a gene. CDR3 loop: CASRRGLAGSPYEQYF. CDR3 sequence (DNA): TGTGCCAGCAGGAGAGGACTAGCGGGATCGCCCTACGAGCAGTACTTC.

J is TRBJ2-7 and V is TRBV6-1; TRBD1 agrees at 10 bases. Per the germline V gene, CDR1 is MNHNS and CDR2 is SASEGT. J gave up 5 bases and V 7 bases, and 8 bases lay outside the gene matches. CDR3 size: 14 residues. CDR3 DNA sequence: TGTGCCAGCACCAGGACAGGGGGATCGGACGAGCAGTACTTC. It specifies CASTRTGGSDEQYF.

This clonotype was seen ten or more times. The V gene is TRBV28, the J gene TRBJ1-2; D possibly corresponds to TRBD1 (6 bases). The V gene lost 7 bases and the J gene lost 4 bases, with 16 bases spanning the gap. Germline V gives CDR1 MDHEN, CDR2 SYDVKM. This CDR3 region has 14 residues. This CDR3 is CASTNSGGAYGYTF. CDR3 DNA: TGTGCCAGCACCAATTCTGGGGGGGCCTATGGCTACACCTTC.

The chain carries TRBV28 and TRBJ2-3, with 7 bases that match TRBD1. The CDR3 length is 16 residues. Germline V lookup: CDR1 MDHEN, CDR2 SYDVKM. V dropped 5 bases and J dropped 1; count of bases not matched to a gene: 9. Here the CDR3 DNA reads TGTGCCAGCAGTCTTCATGGGCAGGGGGGCACAGATACGCAGTATTTT. The encoded protein is CASSLHGQGGTDTQYF.

This clonotype has at least ten counts. This chain links TRBV6-1 with TRBJ2-2, with TRBD1 as a possible D gene (5 bases). The CDR3 loop spans 14 amino acids. The germline CDR1 and CDR2 sequences are MNHNS and SASEGT. Trimming left V 6 bases short and J 1 base short, with 9 bases between. This CDR3 reads CASRQGRNTGELFF. The CDR3 bases are TGTGCCAGCAGGCAGGGTCGGAACACCGGGGAGCTGTTTTTT.

This clonotype was detected only a few times. The chain carries TRBV6-1 and TRBJ2-4; 10 bases map to TRBD1. The junction had 17 bases not matched to a gene; V was cut back by 6 bases and J by 0 bases. CDR1 and CDR2 from the germline V gene are MNHNS and SASEGT. The CDR3 covers 20 residues. CDR3 in amino acids: CASSPTTRTGGPEAKNIQYF. Here the CDR3 DNA reads TGTGCCAGCAGCCCTACCACCCGGACAGGGGGGCCCGAAGCCAAAAACATTCAGTACTTC.

In its sample, this clonotype was seen once. The V gene is TRBV20-1, the J gene TRBJ2-5, with D possibly TRBD2 on 6 matching bases. The DNA end lines up better with TRBJ2-1; the J call may be wrong. Germline V gene data show CDR1 as DFQATT and CDR2 as SNEGSKA (reference sequence). CDR3 length equals 13 residues. The CDR3 reads CSAKEGVRGEQFF. The DNA of the CDR3 is TGCAGTGCGAAGGAGGGTGTGCGGGGTGAGCAGTTCTTC.

Comments on this clonotype: A much larger clonotype is one base distant, so this may be a read error. This CDR3 is missing its conserved last phenylalanine or tryptophan, likely due to a read error. The chain couples TRBV9 to TRBJ2-7, with a possible D match to TRBD2 (5 bases). Germline V CDR1 and CDR2: SGDLS, YYNGEE. CDR3 length: 14 amino acids. V was pared by 1 base and J by 6 bases, with 14 bases between. CDR3 bases: TGTGCCAGCAGCGTAAACGTAAAAGGAGGCGAGCAGTACCTC. This sequence encodes CASSVNVKGGEQYL.

At least ten counts were recorded for this clonotype. The genes are TRBV28 and TRBJ1-2; D perhaps matches TRBD1 (6 bases). Per the germline V gene, CDR1 is MDHEN and CDR2 is SYDVKM. The CDR3 has 16 residues. Trimming stripped 4 bases from V and 4 bases from J, with 19 bases between. CDR3 sequence (DNA): TGTGCCAGCAGTTCGGAATTACAGGGTCTCGCCTATGGCTACACCTTC. Protein: CASSSELQGLAYGYTF.

Only a few counts were recorded for this clonotype. The rearrangement joins TRBV3-1 to TRBJ1-5; D remains ambiguous. The V end lost 1 base, the J end lost 3 bases, and 4 bases lay between the germline ends. CDR3 length equals 13 residues. The germline CDR1 and CDR2 sequences are LGHDT and YNNKEL (reference sequence). The DNA of the CDR3 is TGTGCCAGCAGCCAAGGCGCCAATCAGCCCCAGCATTTT. Encoded protein: CASSQGANQPQHF.

V is TRBV29-1 and J is TRBJ1-1, with a possible D match to TRBD1 (5 bases). V lost 2 bases, J lost 0 bases, and 13 bases lay in between. Germline V gene lookup returns CDR1 SQVTM and CDR2 ANQGSEA. The CDR3 sequence is 15 residues long. The CDR3 loop reads CSVERQAGVNTEAFF. The CDR3 DNA reads TGCAGCGTTGAACGGCAGGCGGGGGTGAACACTGAAGCTTTCTTT. Together with reference TRBV29-1 and TRBJ1-1, the CDR3 gives the full variable domain: SAVISQKPSRDICQRGTSLTIQCQVDSQVTMMFWYRQQPGQSLTLIATANQGSEATYESGFVIDKFPISRPNLTFSTLTVSNMSPEDSSIYLCSVERQAGVNTEAFFGQGTRLTVV.

This clonotype was counted at least ten times. This chain uses TRBV12-3 or TRBV12-4 with TRBJ1-3; D remains unclear. Trimming took 8 bases from V and 0 from J, leaving 14 bases between them. This CDR3 spans 15 amino acids. The CDR3 DNA sequence: TGTGCCAGCGTAAGGCGGACGCCCTCTGGAAACACCATATATTTT. It is translated as CASVRRTPSGNTIYF.

The table lists this clonotype with many counts. CDR3 DNA sequence: TGTGCCAGCAGCCCTCGGGGCTACACTGAAGCTTTCTTT. The encoded protein is CASSPRGYTEAFF. The chain combines TRBV28 with TRBJ1-1; D may be TRBD1 (5 bases). V dropped 6 bases and J dropped 3 bases, with 11 bases sitting between them. The CDR3 totals 13 residues. Germline CDR1 is MDHEN and CDR2 is SYDVKM.

The V gene is TRBV5-1, the J gene TRBJ2-1; D remains ambiguous. This CDR3 spans 15 amino acids. Germline-derived CDR1 and CDR2 are SGHRS and YFSETQ. Trimming removed 0 bases from V and 5 bases from J, with 12 bases in between. The DNA of the CDR3 is TGCGCCAGCAGCTTGGCCGTAGGGCGGAACAATGAGCAGTTCTTC. It yields the protein CASSLAVGRNNEQFF.

This clonotype occurred many times. The DNA of the CDR3 is TGTGCCAGCAGTTCGGAACAGGAACATCAGCCCCAGCATTTT. Translation gives CASSSEQEHQPQHF. This sequence joins TRBV28 and TRBJ1-5, with D perhaps TRBD1 (5 bases). Germline values: CDR1 MDHEN, CDR2 SYDVKM. V lost 4 bases, J lost 5 bases, and 12 bases lay in between. This CDR3 is built from 14 residues.

This clonotype was found a few times. The chain combines TRBV10-3 with TRBJ2-2; D gene unclear. The V and J ends lost 6 bases and 4 bases respectively, with 15 bases between them. CDR3 length: 15 residues. Germline assignment: CDR1 ENHRY and CDR2 SYGVKD. DNA for the CDR3: TGTGCCATCAGGGATACCGGGCCCTCCACCGGGGAGCTGTTTTTT. It specifies CAIRDTGPSTGELFF.

In this sample, this clonotype turned up a few times. J is TRBJ1-6 and V is TRBV7-8, with TRBD1 as a possible D gene (5 bases). V lost 5 bases and J 7 bases, leaving 15 bases between the germline ends. This CDR3 contains 15 residues. Germline V gives CDR1 SGHVS, CDR2 FQNEAQ. CDR3 coding DNA: TGTGCCAGCAGCCACTGGGACCGGAGAAATTCACCCCTCCACTTT. It codes for CASSHWDRRNSPLHF.

This chain joins TRBV7-9 and TRBJ1-1; D is unresolved. The ends were cut back, 1 base at V and 7 bases at J, with 13 bases in the middle. The CDR3 has 14 residues. Germline V gene sequence: CDR1 SEHNR, CDR2 FQNEAQ (reference sequence). The CDR3 here is CASSLGLLGVEAFF. CDR3 nucleotide sequence: TGTGCCAGCAGCTTAGGCCTACTAGGAGTTGAAGCTTTCTTT.

In this sample, this clonotype turned up once. One end of the junction fails to match germline, which may point to a read error. The genes are TRBV6-1 and TRBJ1-1; a weak D match, TRBD1 (6 bases). Germline loops: CDR1 MNHNS, CDR2 SASEGT. The length of the CDR3 is 15 residues. The CDR3: CASSQNHRADTEALF. CDR3 DNA sequence: TGTGCCAGCAGTCAAAACCACAGGGCGGACACTGAAGCTCTCTTT.

This clonotype has more than one count but fewer than ten. V and J are TRBV27 and TRBJ1-1, with D possibly matching TRBD1 (6 bases). This CDR3 is built from 17 residues. V lost 4 bases and J lost 3, with 21 bases in between. Germline lookup yields CDR1 MNHEY and CDR2 SMNVEV (reference sequence). Here the CDR3 DNA reads TGTGCCAGCAGTTCGAACAACAAGACAGGCTCTTACACTGAAGCTTTCTTT. It codes for CASSSNNKTGSYTEAFF.

This clonotype showed up many times. The V call is TRBV2, the J call TRBJ1-5; D gene ambiguous. Per the germline V gene, CDR1 is SNHLY and CDR2 is FYNNEI. This CDR3 has 12 residues. With 10 bases removed from V and 2 bases from J, the gap between germline ends came to 9 bases. In nucleotides, the CDR3 is TGTGCCACCCGACGAGGCAATCAGCCCCAGCATTTT. Its protein is CATRRGNQPQHF.

This clonotype was found many times. The CDR3 DNA follows: TGTGCCAGCAGTTCGGATGCAACTAATGAAAAACTGTTTTTT. Protein sequence: CASSSDATNEKLFF. The gene calls are TRBV28 and TRBJ1-4; no reliable D call. This CDR3 region has 14 residues. With 4 bases removed from V and 0 bases from J, the gap between germline ends came to 6 bases. Germline V gives CDR1 MDHEN, CDR2 SYDVKM.

This clonotype was recorded many times. The rearrangement links TRBV2 to TRBJ2-2; D is unclear. The CDR3 is 14 amino acids. CDR1 is SNHLY, CDR2 FYNNEI, per germline. V was cut by 4 bases and J by 1 base, with 7 bases left in between. The CDR3 protein is CASSVRRNTGELFF. The CDR3, as DNA: TGTGCCAGCAGTGTCAGGAGGAACACCGGGGAGCTGTTTTTT.

As for this clonotype: A much larger clone lies one base from this, so it may be a read error. This chain uses TRBV7-2 with TRBJ2-7, with 12 bases aligning to TRBD2. The germline CDR1 and CDR2 sequences are SGHTA and FQGNSA. The CDR3 spans 16 residues. Here the CDR3 reads CASSLRLAGDPYERYF. The CDR3 DNA reads TGTGCCAGCAGCTTACGACTAGCGGGAGATCCCTACGAGCGGTACTTC. The variable domain in full, with the rest retrieved from reference TRBV7-2 and TRBJ2-7, is GAGVSQSPSNKVTEKGKDVELRCDPISGHTALYWYRQSLGQGLEFLIYFQGNSAPDKSGLPSDRFSAERTGGSVSTLTIQRTQQEDSAVYLCASSLRLAGDPYERYFGPGTRLTVT.

J is TRBJ1-3 and V is TRBV4-1; TRBD1 aligns across 7 bases. V trimming: 2 bases; J trimming: 0 bases; junction bases outside the gene matches: 4. From germline, CDR1 is MGHRA and CDR2 YSYEKL. CDR3 length equals 16 residues. The CDR3 sequence: CASSQYRGLSGNTIYF. The CDR3 coding sequence is TGCGCCAGCAGCCAATACAGGGGCCTCTCTGGAAACACCATATATTTT.

This clonotype was found a few times. The gene calls are TRBV6-5 and TRBJ1-3, with no clear D. Germline CDR1 reads MNHEY; CDR2 reads SVGAGI. This CDR3 region has 13 residues. V was trimmed by 3 bases and J by 1 base, leaving 4 bases between them. Written as DNA, the CDR3 is TGTGCCAGCAGTTATGGGTCTGGAAACACCATATATTTT. Residues: CASSYGSGNTIYF.

The V call is TRBV29-1, the J call TRBJ1-1, with unresolved D. The germline gives CDR1 SQVTM, CDR2 ANQGSEA. This CDR3 comprises 14 residues. Trimming shortened V by 2 bases and J by 0 bases, and 10 bases separated the two germline ends. CDR3 coding DNA: TGCAGCGTTGAATTCGGGTACGTGAACACTGAAGCTTTCTTT. Encoded protein: CSVEFGYVNTEAFF.